What follows is one TCR beta chain and its context. The sample comes from a study of blood T cell repertoires in COVID-19. Germline V lookup: CDR1 MNHEY, CDR2 SVGAGI. V lost 4 bases, J lost 11 bases, and 2 bases stayed unmatched. There are 12 residues in the CDR3. Sequenced by immunoSEQ multiplex PCR; TCRdb stores in-frame clones only, minus some. This sample has 130,000 to 150,000 clones, with around nine tenths found just once. The V and J genes are TRBV6-5 and TRBJ1-6; TRBD1 matches at 7 bases. The origin of this receptor is a woman aged 30 to 39 with acute COVID-19. Sequencing used PBMCs or T cells enriched from blood (not recorded which). The CDR3 DNA sequence: TGTGCCAGCAGTTTCCAGGGGGCACCCCTCCACTTT. Its protein is CASSFQGAPLHF.